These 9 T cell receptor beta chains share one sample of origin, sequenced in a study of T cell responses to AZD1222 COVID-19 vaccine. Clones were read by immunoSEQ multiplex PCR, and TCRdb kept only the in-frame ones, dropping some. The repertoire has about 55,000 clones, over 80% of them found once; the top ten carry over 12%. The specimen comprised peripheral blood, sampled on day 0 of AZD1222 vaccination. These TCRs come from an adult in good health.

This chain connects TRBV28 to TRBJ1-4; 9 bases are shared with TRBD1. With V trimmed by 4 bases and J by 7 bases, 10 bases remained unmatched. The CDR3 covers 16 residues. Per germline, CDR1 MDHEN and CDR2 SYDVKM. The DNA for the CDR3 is TGTGCCAGCAGTTCCCCGGGACAGGGCCAGGGTGAAAAACTGTTTTTT. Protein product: CASSSPGQGQGEKLFF.

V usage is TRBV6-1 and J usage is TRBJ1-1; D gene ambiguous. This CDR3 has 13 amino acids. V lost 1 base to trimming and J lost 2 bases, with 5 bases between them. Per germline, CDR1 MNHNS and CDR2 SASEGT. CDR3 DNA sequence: TGTGCCAGCAGTGAAGGAGGAAACACTGAAGCTTTCTTT. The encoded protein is CASSEGGNTEAFF.

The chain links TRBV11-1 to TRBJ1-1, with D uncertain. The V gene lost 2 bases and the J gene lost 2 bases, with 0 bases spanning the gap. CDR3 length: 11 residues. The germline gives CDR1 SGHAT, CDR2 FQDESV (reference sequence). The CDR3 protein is CASSLNTEAFF. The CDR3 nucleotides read TGTGCCAGCAGCTTAAACACTGAAGCTTTCTTT.

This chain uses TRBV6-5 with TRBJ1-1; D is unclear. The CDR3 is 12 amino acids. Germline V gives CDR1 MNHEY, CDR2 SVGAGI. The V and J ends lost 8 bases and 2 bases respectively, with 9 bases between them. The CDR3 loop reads CASRPRNTEAFF. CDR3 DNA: TGTGCCAGCCGCCCACGAAACACTGAAGCTTTCTTT.

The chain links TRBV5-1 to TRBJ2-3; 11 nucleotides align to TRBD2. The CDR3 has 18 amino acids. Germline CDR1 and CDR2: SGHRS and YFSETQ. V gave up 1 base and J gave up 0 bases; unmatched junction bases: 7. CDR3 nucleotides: TGCGCCAGCAGCTTGCAGATTCGGACTAGCGGGAGCACAGATACGCAGTATTTT. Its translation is CASSLQIRTSGSTDTQYF.

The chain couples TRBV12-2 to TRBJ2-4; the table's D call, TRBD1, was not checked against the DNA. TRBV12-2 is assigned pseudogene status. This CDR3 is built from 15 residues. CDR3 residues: CASRLGGLAKNIQYF. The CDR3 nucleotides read TGTGCAAGTCGCTTAGGGGGCCTAGCCAAAAACATTCAGTACTTC.

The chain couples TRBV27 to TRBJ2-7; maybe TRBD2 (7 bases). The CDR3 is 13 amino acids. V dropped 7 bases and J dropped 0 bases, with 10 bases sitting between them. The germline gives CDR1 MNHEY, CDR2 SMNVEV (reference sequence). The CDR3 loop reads CASMGGASYEQYF. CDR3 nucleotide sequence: TGTGCCAGCATGGGGGGGGCCTCCTACGAGCAGTACTTC.

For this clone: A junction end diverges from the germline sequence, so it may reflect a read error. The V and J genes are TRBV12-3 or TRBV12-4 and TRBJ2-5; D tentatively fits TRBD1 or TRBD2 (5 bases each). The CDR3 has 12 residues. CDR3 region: CASSPLRGPADF. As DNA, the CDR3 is TGTGCCAGCAGTCCCCTCCGGGGCCCAGCGGACTTC.

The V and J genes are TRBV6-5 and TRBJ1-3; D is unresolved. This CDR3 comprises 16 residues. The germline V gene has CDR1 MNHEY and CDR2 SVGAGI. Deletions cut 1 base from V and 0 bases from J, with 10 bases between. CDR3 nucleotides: TGTGCCAGCAGTTACTTACCCCCTCGCTCTGGAAACACCATATATTTT. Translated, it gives CASSYLPPRSGNTIYF.